This record looks at one T cell receptor beta chain sequence and its context. The antigen is undetermined. This entry comes from a study of cytomegalovirus exposure and HLA in healthy donors. Study-wide results and caveats: The study flagged about 150 TCR beta chains as cytomegalovirus-associated.

Trimming removed 4 bases from V and 3 bases from J; junction bases left unmatched: 4. Germline CDR1 reads SGHRS; CDR2 reads YFSETQ. The CDR3 extends over 15 amino acids. Assay: immunoSEQ multiplex PCR; the TCRdb copy retains only in-frame clones and omits some. The sample yields about 200,000 clones, roughly three quarters seen once. This chain connects TRBV5-1 to TRBJ2-1; 10 nucleotides line up with TRBD2. The sequenced sample was PBMCs. The TCR originated in a woman in her thirties in good health and CMV-seronegative. For the CDR3, the DNA is TGCGCCAGCAGCCCCACTAGCGGGGTCTACAATGAGCAGTTCTTC. Amino acid sequence: CASSPTSGVYNEQFF.